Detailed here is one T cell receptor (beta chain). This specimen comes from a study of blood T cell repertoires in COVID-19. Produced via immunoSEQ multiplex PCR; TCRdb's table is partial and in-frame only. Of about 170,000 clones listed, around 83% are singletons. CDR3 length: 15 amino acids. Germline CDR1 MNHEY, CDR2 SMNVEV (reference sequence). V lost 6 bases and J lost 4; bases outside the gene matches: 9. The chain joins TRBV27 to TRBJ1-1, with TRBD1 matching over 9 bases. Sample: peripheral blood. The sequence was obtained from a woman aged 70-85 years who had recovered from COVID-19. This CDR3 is CASRRDRVGFTEAFF. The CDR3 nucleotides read TGTGCCAGCAGAAGGGACAGGGTGGGGTTCACTGAAGCTTTCTTT.